The clone carrying this T cell receptor (beta chain) was found a few times. The antigen is not known. The data stem from a study of cytotoxic CD8 clonotypes in ibrutinib-treated CLL. Study-level background: Patients attained about 25 partial and 2 complete responses; at median approximately 68 months, 14 remained remitted while approximately 12 progressed. Productive templates averaged approximately 260,000 per sample, and productive rearrangements more than 80,000.

Study results and limitations: In comparison with age-matched healthy donors, baseline clonality was higher and tracked circulating CD8+ T-cell counts.

Target depth was 1 in 200,000 to 1 in 1 million T cells, about 10x per clonotype. The protocol was immunoSEQ multiplex PCR, while the TCRdb copy is restricted to in-frame clones and leaves out a portion. The sample lists 250,000 or so clones; 60% to 75% were seen once. The sample in question was PBMCs, obtained after 24 months of ibrutinib treatment. The source is a human donor with chronic lymphocytic leukemia.

The CDR3, as DNA: TGCGCCAGCAGCCACTCCGCGCCGGGGACTAATGAAAAACTGTTTTTT. It encodes CASSHSAPGTNEKLFF. The rearrangement joins TRBV4-1 to TRBJ1-4; D is uncertain. V lost 3 bases, J lost 2 bases, and 13 bases lay in between. CDR1 is MGHRA and CDR2 is YSYEKL in the germline V gene. This CDR3 is 16 amino acids long.